These 22 T cell receptor beta chains were all obtained from the same sample, sequenced in a study of shared clonotypes between healthy human individuals. Produced via immunoSEQ multiplex PCR; TCRdb's table is partial and in-frame only. The table includes roughly 2,300,000 clones, around 92% detected once. Material for sequencing was naive CD4+ T cells from PBMCs. Subset of the sample: CD45RA+ positively selected. These receptor sequences come from a man aged 18 to 30 in good health. Some clones in this sample may be carry-over from other donors' samples.

The chain joins TRBV5-6 to TRBJ1-5, with no clear D. Trimming stripped 0 bases from V and 0 bases from J, with 4 bases between. Germline CDR1 is SGHDT and CDR2 is YYEEEE. This CDR3 region has 14 residues. The CDR3 coding sequence is TGTGCCAGCAGCTTGGCCGTTAGCAATCAGCCCCAGCATTTT. This translates into CASSLAVSNQPQHF.

Concerning this clone: The junction does not match germline at one end; this may be a read error. The rearrangement links TRBV6-1 to TRBJ2-7, with D perhaps matching TRBD2 (5 bases). CDR1 and CDR2 (germline): MNHNS, SASEGT. This CDR3 comprises 12 residues. This CDR3 is CASSEGLSRSAF. The CDR3 coding sequence is TGTGCCAGCAGCGAAGGACTGTCGAGATCAGCCTTC.

The rearrangement joins TRBV11-2 to TRBJ1-5; D is uncertain. There are 13 residues in the CDR3. Germline loops: CDR1 SGHAT, CDR2 FQNNGV. Deletions cut 1 base from V and 3 bases from J, with 4 bases between. DNA for the CDR3: TGTGCCAGCAGCTTAGCCCTCAATCAGCCCCAGCATTTT. Its protein is CASSLALNQPQHF.

The gene calls are TRBV5-1 and TRBJ2-3, with D uncertain. This CDR3 has 14 amino acids. V lost 1 base and J lost 5, with 11 bases in between. From germline, CDR1 is SGHRS and CDR2 YFSETQ. The CDR3 DNA is TGCGCCAGCAGCTTGTCTCTAGGGTTAGATACGCAGTATTTT. Its protein is CASSLSLGLDTQYF.

V gene TRBV7-2 combines with J gene TRBJ2-2; either TRBD1 or TRBD2 may fit D (6 bases each). V lost 9 bases and J lost 0, with 11 bases in between. The CDR3 has 14 amino acids. The germline V gene encodes CDR1 SGHTA and CDR2 FQGNSA. CDR3 nucleotides: TGTGCCAGTCAGAGGGGGGCGAACACCGGGGAGCTGTTTTTT. Encoded protein: CASQRGANTGELFF.

V usage is TRBV6-6 and J usage is TRBJ1-6; 10 positions match TRBD1. CDR3 length equals 14 residues. The J segment lost 10 bases and the V segment lost 2 bases, leaving 2 bases of the junction unmatched. Germline assignment: CDR1 MNHNY and CDR2 SVGAGI (reference sequence). The CDR3 loop reads CASSYDRGQSPLHF. The CDR3 bases are TGTGCCAGCAGTTACGACAGGGGGCAGTCACCCCTCCACTTT.

This clone occurred a few times. V is TRBV15 and J is TRBJ2-3, with D tentatively TRBD1 (6 bases). Between the trimmed V and J ends, which lost 3 bases and 4 bases, there was a span of 17 bases. The CDR3 totals 16 residues. Germline assignment: CDR1 LNHNV and CDR2 YYDKDF (reference sequence). CDR3 sequence (DNA): TGTGCCACCAGCAGGGGGGCAGGGAAGGGCGCAGATACGCAGTATTTT. Amino acid sequence: CATSRGAGKGADTQYF.

The chain is built from TRBV4-1 and TRBJ2-1; 10 nucleotides match TRBD2. Germline V lookup: CDR1 MGHRA, CDR2 YSYEKL. With 0 bases clipped from V and 8 bases from J, the junction kept 7 bases outside the gene matches. The CDR3 extends over 16 amino acids. CDR3 in amino acids: CASSQDRLAGEDEQFF. The CDR3 DNA is TGCGCCAGCAGCCAAGATAGGCTAGCGGGAGAGGATGAGCAGTTCTTC.

The chain links TRBV7-7 to TRBJ2-5; D is tentatively TRBD1 or TRBD2 (6 bases each). V lost 0 bases, J lost 5 bases, and 13 bases lay in between. Looked up from germline, CDR1 is SSHAT and CDR2 is FNYEAQ (reference sequence). The CDR3 totals 15 residues. The CDR3 nucleotides read TGTGCCAGCAGCTTAGCGATGGGGGGCGGGGAGACCCAGTACTTC. This translates into CASSLAMGGGETQYF.

The chain links TRBV11-1 to TRBJ1-5; D is perhaps TRBD1 (6 bases). V lost 5 bases and J lost 6, with 11 bases in between. This CDR3 has 13 amino acids. CDR1 SGHAT and CDR2 FQDESV come from the germline V gene (reference sequence). The CDR3 DNA is TGTGCCAGCAGCGCAGACAGGTCTCAGCCCCAGCATTTT. It translates to CASSADRSQPQHF.

The chain employs TRBV27 and TRBJ2-2, with 8 bases matching TRBD1. V lost 1 base and J lost 6; bases outside the gene matches: 13. The CDR3 loop spans 18 amino acids. From germline, CDR1 is MNHEY and CDR2 SMNVEV (reference sequence). Written as DNA, the CDR3 is TGTGCCAGCAGTTTATATAACAGGGGGACCAGCATGGCCGGGGAGCTGTTTTTT. Translating it yields CASSLYNRGTSMAGELFF.

CDR3 sequence reads: CAWSRTGGEEYF. The CDR3 nucleotides read TGTGCCTGGAGCCGGACAGGGGGTGAGGAGTATTTT. This chain uses TRBV30 with TRBJ2-3; TRBD1 matches at 10 bases. Germline loops: CDR1 GTSNPN, CDR2 SVGIG (reference sequence). The J segment lost 13 bases and the V segment lost 3 bases, leaving 7 bases of the junction unmatched. The CDR3 totals 12 residues.

V usage is TRBV14 and J usage is TRBJ2-5; D possibly corresponds to TRBD1 (6 bases). V shed 4 bases and J shed 1 base, with 10 bases lying between them. The CDR3 covers 14 residues. Germline values: CDR1 SGHDN, CDR2 FVKESK. Here the CDR3 reads CASSPTGRQETQYF. DNA for the CDR3: TGTGCCAGCAGCCCTACAGGGCGCCAAGAGACCCAGTACTTC.

The chain links TRBV7-9 to TRBJ2-7; possible D gene TRBD2, 5 bases. In germline, CDR1 is SEHNR, CDR2 FQNEAQ (reference sequence). The CDR3 consists of 15 residues. The germline V and J ends were trimmed by 5 bases and 5 bases, with 19 bases remaining between them. Here the CDR3 DNA reads TGTGCCAGCAGCCCCCGCAGCGGCCTGCGAGACGAGCAGTACTTC. Amino acids: CASSPRSGLRDEQYF.

The rearrangement uses TRBV5-6 and TRBJ2-3, with 9 bases fitting TRBD1. This CDR3 region has 14 residues. Losses at the gene ends were 5 bases for V and 0 bases for J; bases not matched to a gene: 1. Germline CDR1 SGHDT, CDR2 YYEEEE. CDR3 sequence (DNA): TGTGCCAGCAGGGACAGGGGTAGCACAGATACGCAGTATTTT. Translated: CASRDRGSTDTQYF.

The chain recombines TRBV11-2 with TRBJ2-5, with D unclear. V was pared by 5 bases and J by 4 bases, with 17 bases between. Germline values: CDR1 SGHAT, CDR2 FQNNGV. The CDR3 length is 15 residues. CDR3 residues: CASSPHRTTSETQYF. CDR3 nucleotides: TGTGCCAGCAGCCCCCACCGAACAACTTCAGAGACCCAGTACTTC.

The gene calls are TRBV6-1 and TRBJ2-5; 7 bases match TRBD1. The V gene end was trimmed by 10 bases and the J gene end by 2 bases; junction bases not matched to a gene: 10. The CDR3 covers 14 residues. The germline V gene encodes CDR1 MNHNS and CDR2 SASEGT. The CDR3 DNA reads as TGTGCCACTAGGACAGGAACCAATCAAGAGACCCAGTACTTC. Residues: CATRTGTNQETQYF.

For this clone: The sample holds other DNA sequences that translate to the same CDR3. V and J are TRBV7-6 and TRBJ2-1, with D unresolved. CDR1 is SGHVS and CDR2 is FNYEAQ in the germline V gene. V was trimmed by 3 bases and J by 3 bases, leaving 0 bases between them. The CDR3 runs to 11 residues. Here the CDR3 reads CASSFYNEQFF. In DNA form, the CDR3 reads TGTGCCAGCAGCTTCTACAATGAGCAGTTCTTC.

The genes are TRBV11-1 and TRBJ1-1; D is unclear. Germline V gene sequence: CDR1 SGHAT, CDR2 FQDESV (reference sequence). CDR3 length: 14 amino acids. Trimming cost V 8 bases and J 1 base, with 14 bases left between them. This CDR3 reads CASAVALGNTEAFF. The DNA for the CDR3 is TGTGCCAGCGCCGTAGCCCTGGGGAACACTGAAGCTTTCTTT.

V gene TRBV28 combines with J gene TRBJ2-3; no reliable D call. In germline, CDR1 is MDHEN, CDR2 SYDVKM. The CDR3 spans 14 residues. Trimming shortened V by 8 bases and J by 0 bases, and 12 bases separated the two germline ends. The CDR3 DNA reads TGTGCCAGCCGCCCCCTGGATAGCACAGATACGCAGTATTTT. Amino acids: CASRPLDSTDTQYF. The whole variable domain, remainder taken from reference TRBV28 and TRBJ2-3, is DVKVTQSSRYLVKRTGEKVFLECVQDMDHENMFWYRQDPGLGLRLIYFSYDVKMKEKGDIPEGYSVSREKKERFSLILESASTNQTSMYLCASRPLDSTDTQYFGPGTRLTVL.

V gene TRBV28 combines with J gene TRBJ1-1; D gene ambiguous. Per germline, CDR1 MDHEN and CDR2 SYDVKM. V was shortened by 2 bases and J by 7 bases, with 11 bases between the two germline ends. CDR3 size: 13 residues. CDR3 loop: CASSLVTQLEAFF. In DNA form, the CDR3 reads TGTGCCAGCAGTTTAGTAACTCAACTTGAAGCTTTCTTT.

J is TRBJ1-1 and V is TRBV11-3; D gene ambiguous. The CDR3 has 13 amino acids. V shed 3 bases and J shed 1 base, with 6 bases lying between them. Germline loops: CDR1 SGHNT, CDR2 YENEEA. The chain's CDR3 is CASSFTENTEAFF. CDR3 nucleotide sequence: TGTGCCAGCAGCTTTACAGAGAACACTGAAGCTTTCTTT.